Presented here are 9 T cell receptor beta chains from one specimen sequenced in a study of blood T cell repertoires in COVID-19. Data came from immunoSEQ multiplex PCR; TCRdb stores just in-frame clones and leaves some out. The profile shows 40,000 to 50,000 clones, roughly nine tenths of them singletons. Specimen: PBMCs or T cells enriched from blood (not recorded which). These receptors all stem from a woman in her forties or fifties who had recovered from COVID-19.

The V gene is TRBV18, the J gene TRBJ1-1; TRBD1 might be the D (6 bases). Germline CDR1 and CDR2: KGHSH and LQKENI. Trimming shortened V by 6 bases and J by 5 bases, and 13 bases separated the two germline ends. The length of the CDR3 is 13 residues. The CDR3 loop is CASSQGQWTEAFF. CDR3 nucleotides: TGTGCCAGCTCGCAGGGGCAGTGGACTGAAGCTTTCTTT.

The chain combines TRBV11-2 with TRBJ2-1, with D perhaps matching TRBD2 (6 bases). The CDR3 contains 13 residues. CDR1 and CDR2 (germline): SGHAT, FQNNGV. Deletions cut 8 bases from V and 7 bases from J, with 15 bases between. The CDR3 loop reads CASVQVAVNEQFF. The CDR3 DNA reads as TGTGCCAGCGTCCAGGTAGCGGTGAATGAGCAGTTCTTC.

The J gene is TRBJ2-2, the V gene TRBV11-3, with TRBD1 matching 8 bases. Trimming removed 5 bases from V and 4 bases from J; junction bases left unmatched: 6. Germline V gene sequence: CDR1 SGHNT, CDR2 YENEEA. CDR3 length: 15 residues. This CDR3 is CASSPYRGSTGELFF. CDR3 sequence (DNA): TGTGCCAGCAGCCCGTACAGGGGGAGCACCGGGGAGCTGTTTTTT.

V and J are TRBV24-1 and TRBJ2-7; 7 bases match TRBD2. In germline, CDR1 is KGHDR, CDR2 SFDVKD. CDR3 length: 15 residues. With 2 bases clipped from V and 4 bases from J, the junction kept 7 bases outside the gene matches. CDR3 protein: CATSDWGGSGYEQYF. The CDR3 coding sequence is TGTGCCACCAGTGATTGGGGAGGTAGCGGGTACGAGCAGTACTTC.

The CDR3 spells CASSQAPDGARGKYF. In DNA, the CDR3 is TGTGCCAGCAGCCAAGCCCCCGACGGGGCGCGGGGGAAGTATTTT. The V call is TRBV4-2, the J call TRBJ2-3; 7 positions match TRBD2. V dropped 1 base and J dropped 13; count of bases not matched to a gene: 14. This CDR3 has 15 residues. Germline V CDR1 and CDR2: LGHNA, YNFKEQ.

The chain recombines TRBV7-7 with TRBJ2-2; 14 positions match TRBD2. Germline lookup yields CDR1 SSHAT and CDR2 FNYEAQ (reference sequence). This CDR3 comprises 16 residues. V shed 4 bases and J 8 bases; nucleotides not matched to a gene: 6. The CDR3, as DNA: TGTGCCAGCAGCTCCGGACTAGCGGGGGGATCAGGGGAGCTGTTTTTT. Protein: CASSSGLAGGSGELFF.

The chain recombines TRBV9 with TRBJ2-1, with 7 bases aligning to TRBD2. CDR3 length: 16 amino acids. Losses at the gene ends were 5 bases for V and 8 bases for J; bases not matched to a gene: 16. Germline V gene sequence: CDR1 SGDLS, CDR2 YYNGEE. CDR3 sequence: CASSVSGTLGIYEQFF. CDR3 DNA sequence: TGTGCCAGCAGTGTCAGCGGGACTCTTGGGATATATGAGCAGTTCTTC.

The genes are TRBV18 and TRBJ2-5, with D perhaps matching TRBD2 (6 bases). The V and J ends lost 3 bases and 0 bases respectively, with 8 bases between them. This CDR3 region has 14 residues. The germline V gene encodes CDR1 KGHSH and CDR2 LQKENI. CDR3: CASSPRGYQETQYF. As DNA, the CDR3 is TGTGCCAGCTCACCCCGGGGGTACCAAGAGACCCAGTACTTC. Supplemented by reference TRBV18 and TRBJ2-5, the full variable domain reads NAGVMQNPRHLVRRRGQEARLRCSPMKGHSHVYWYRQLPEEGLKFMVYLQKENIIDESGMPKERFSAEFPKEGPSILRIQQVVRGDSAAYFCASSPRGYQETQYFGPGTRLLVL.

This clone was picked up one time. CDR3 loop: CASTMVAQETQYF. The CDR3 nucleotides are TGTGCCAGCACCATGGTGGCCCAAGAGACCCAGTACTTC. The chain links TRBV6-5 to TRBJ2-5; no clear D. In germline, CDR1 is MNHEY, CDR2 SVGAGI. The V end lost 7 bases, the J end lost 1 base, and 10 bases lay between the germline ends. This CDR3 comprises 13 residues.